The 11 T cell receptor beta chains below come from one sample, sequenced in a study of T cell repertoires in cytomegalovirus infection (dated by TCRdb to about 2019). Sequenced on an Illumina HiSeq 1500. TCRdb handled the public reads itself, with Q25 trimming in fastp and clone calling in MiXCR, and kept productive beta chains. Each entry is one CDR3 protein sequence, shown with its most common DNA and genes. For this sample there are some 700,000 distinct CDR3 sequences; approximately 34% appear just once. Roughly 2.8% of the sample is in the top ten clones. Sequencing input: PBMCs. Receptor source: a human donor in good health (CMV status not recorded). Some clones in this sample may be carry-over from other donors' samples.

A few counts support this clonotype. CDR3 protein: CASSISSGDSYNEQFF. The CDR3, as DNA: TGTGCCAGTAGTATTTCTAGCGGTGACTCCTACAATGAGCAGTTCTTC. The rearrangement links TRBV19 to TRBJ2-1; 7 nucleotides line up with TRBD2. CDR1 and CDR2 (germline): LNHDA, SQIVND (reference sequence). J lost 0 bases, V lost 3 bases, and 5 bases had no gene match. This CDR3 is 16 amino acids long.

The CDR3 DNA follows: TGTGCCAGCAGCTCATGGTCCCACGGCGGGACAGATACGCAGTATTTT. The encoded protein is CASSSWSHGGTDTQYF. The chain links TRBV11-2 to TRBJ2-3, with D maybe TRBD2 (5 bases). Germline V gene sequence: CDR1 SGHAT, CDR2 FQNNGV. V lost 4 bases and J lost 3, with 17 bases in between. The CDR3 is made up of 16 amino acids.

This clonotype was seen only a few times. This chain connects TRBV29-1 to TRBJ1-1, with 9 bases matching TRBD1. This CDR3 region has 14 residues. CDR1 SQVTM and CDR2 ANQGSEA come from the germline V gene. The V gene end was trimmed by 7 bases and the J gene end by 2 bases; junction bases not matched to a gene: 8. CDR3 amino acids: CSATGGLANTEAFF. In DNA, the CDR3 is TGCAGCGCTACAGGGGGCTTAGCCAACACTGAAGCTTTCTTT.

The DNA for the CDR3 is TGTGCCATCAGTGCCGGTACAGGGGGAGACACTGAAGCTTTCTTT. Translation: CAISAGTGGDTEAFF. The rearrangement joins TRBV10-3 to TRBJ1-1; 8 bases fit TRBD1. CDR3 size: 15 residues. Looked up from germline, CDR1 is ENHRY and CDR2 is SYGVKD. The junction had 7 bases not matched to a gene; V was cut back by 4 bases and J by 3 bases.

This clonotype turned up a few times. J is TRBJ2-7 and V is TRBV20-1, with D possibly matching TRBD1 (5 bases). The CDR3 is 13 amino acids. Per the germline V gene, CDR1 is DFQATT and CDR2 is SNEGSKA (reference sequence). The ends were cut back, 7 bases at V and 4 bases at J, with 17 bases in the middle. The CDR3 sequence: CSGSRQGLYEQYF. The CDR3 DNA is TGCAGTGGGTCAAGGCAGGGATTGTACGAGCAGTACTTC.

The V call is TRBV9, the J call TRBJ1-3, with 8 bases that match TRBD1. CDR1 SGDLS and CDR2 YYNGEE come from the germline V gene. The trim removed 0 bases at V and 1 base at J, leaving 9 bases unmatched. The CDR3 is 18 amino acids. CDR3 nucleotide sequence: TGTGCCAGCAGCGTAGAGGTGACAGGGGCCCGGTCTGGAAACACCATATATTTT. It specifies CASSVEVTGARSGNTIYF.

The chain employs TRBV27 and TRBJ2-6; TRBD2 matches at 10 bases. CDR3 length: 17 amino acids. The junction had 5 bases not matched to a gene; V was cut back by 6 bases and J by 0 bases. CDR1 and CDR2 (germline): MNHEY, SMNVEV (reference sequence). The CDR3 loop reads CASSRTSGYSGANVLTF. CDR3 bases: TGTGCCAGCAGCCGGACTAGCGGCTACTCTGGGGCCAACGTCCTGACTTTC. The full variable domain, its missing parts supplied by reference TRBV27 and TRBJ2-6, is EAQVTQNPRYLITVTGKKLTVTCSQNMNHEYMSWYRQDPGLGLRQIYYSMNVEVTDKGDVPEGYKVSRKEKRNFPLILESPSPNQTSLYFCASSRTSGYSGANVLTFGAGSRLTVL.

The rearrangement links TRBV19 to TRBJ2-7; TRBD1 matches 8 bases. The CDR3 has 15 residues. Germline CDR1 LNHDA, CDR2 SQIVND (reference sequence). After removal of 4 bases from V and 6 bases from J, the junction contained 11 bases not matched to a gene. The CDR3 reads CASSSEGQGPSEQYF. For the CDR3, the DNA is TGTGCCAGTAGTAGCGAAGGACAGGGTCCAAGCGAGCAGTACTTC.

Points on this clonotype: A read error is possible here, since a much larger clone lies one base away. The J gene is TRBJ2-7, the V gene TRBV7-2; 9 positions match TRBD1. Germline V gives CDR1 SGHTA, CDR2 FQGNSA. CDR3 length equals 15 residues. In DNA form, the CDR3 reads TGTGCCAGCAGCTTACAATCGGGACAGGGTCGTGAGCAGTCCTTC. This sequence encodes CASSLQSGQGREQSF.

This sequence joins TRBV6-1 and TRBJ1-5; 8 bases are a match to TRBD1. CDR3 length: 13 residues. V lost 9 bases to trimming and J lost 5 bases; unmatched junction nucleotides: 6. The germline CDR1 and CDR2 sequences are MNHNS and SASEGT. CDR3 coding DNA: TGTGCCAGTCATGGGACAGGCGATCAGCCCCAGCATTTT. Protein sequence: CASHGTGDQPQHF.

This clonotype was picked up many times. This chain's CDR3 is CASSLLETGFGNEKLFF. The CDR3 DNA follows: TGTGCCAGCAGTTTATTAGAGACAGGGTTTGGTAATGAAAAACTGTTTTTT. The chain joins TRBV28 to TRBJ1-4; TRBD1 aligns across 7 bases. This CDR3 spans 17 amino acids. Trimming took 1 base from V and 4 from J; bases not matched to a gene: 9. Germline CDR1 is MDHEN and CDR2 is SYDVKM.